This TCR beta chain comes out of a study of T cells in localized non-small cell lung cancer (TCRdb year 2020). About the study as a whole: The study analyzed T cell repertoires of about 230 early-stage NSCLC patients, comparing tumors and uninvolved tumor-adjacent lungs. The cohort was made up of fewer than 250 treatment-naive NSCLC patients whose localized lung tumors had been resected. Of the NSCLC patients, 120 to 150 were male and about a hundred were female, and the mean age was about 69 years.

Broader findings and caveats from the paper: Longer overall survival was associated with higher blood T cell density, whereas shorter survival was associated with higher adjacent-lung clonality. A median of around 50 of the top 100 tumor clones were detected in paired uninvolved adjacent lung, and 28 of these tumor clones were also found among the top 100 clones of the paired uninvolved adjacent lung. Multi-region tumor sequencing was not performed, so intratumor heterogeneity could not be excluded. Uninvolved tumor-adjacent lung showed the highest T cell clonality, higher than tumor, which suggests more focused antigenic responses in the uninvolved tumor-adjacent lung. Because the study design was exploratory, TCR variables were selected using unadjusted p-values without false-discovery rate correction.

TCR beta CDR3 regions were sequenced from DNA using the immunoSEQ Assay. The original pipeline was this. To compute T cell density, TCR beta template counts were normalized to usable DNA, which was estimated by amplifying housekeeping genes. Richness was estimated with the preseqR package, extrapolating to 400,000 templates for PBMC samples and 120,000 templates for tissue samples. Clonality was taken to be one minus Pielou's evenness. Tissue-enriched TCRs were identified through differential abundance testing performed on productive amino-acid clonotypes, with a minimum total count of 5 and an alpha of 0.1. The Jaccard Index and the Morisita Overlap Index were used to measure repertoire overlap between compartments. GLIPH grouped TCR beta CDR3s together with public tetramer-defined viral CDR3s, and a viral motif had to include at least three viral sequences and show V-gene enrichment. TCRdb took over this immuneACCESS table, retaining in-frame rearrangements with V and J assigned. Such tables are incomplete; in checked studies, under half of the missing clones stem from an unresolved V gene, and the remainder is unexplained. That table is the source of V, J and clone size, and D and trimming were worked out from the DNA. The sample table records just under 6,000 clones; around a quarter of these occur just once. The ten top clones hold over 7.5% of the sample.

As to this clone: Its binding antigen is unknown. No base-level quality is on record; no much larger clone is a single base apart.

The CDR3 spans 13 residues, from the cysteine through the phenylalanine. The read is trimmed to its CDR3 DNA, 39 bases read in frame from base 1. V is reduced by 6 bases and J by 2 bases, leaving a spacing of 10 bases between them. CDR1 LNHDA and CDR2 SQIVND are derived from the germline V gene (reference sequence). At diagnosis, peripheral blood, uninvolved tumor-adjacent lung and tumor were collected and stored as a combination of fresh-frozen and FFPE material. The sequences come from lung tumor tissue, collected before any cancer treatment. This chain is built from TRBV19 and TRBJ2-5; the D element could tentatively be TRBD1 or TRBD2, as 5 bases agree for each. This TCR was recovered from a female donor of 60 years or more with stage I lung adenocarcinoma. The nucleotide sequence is TGTGCCAGTAGCCGGGACCGTCAAGAGACCCAGTACTTC. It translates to CASSRDRQETQYF.